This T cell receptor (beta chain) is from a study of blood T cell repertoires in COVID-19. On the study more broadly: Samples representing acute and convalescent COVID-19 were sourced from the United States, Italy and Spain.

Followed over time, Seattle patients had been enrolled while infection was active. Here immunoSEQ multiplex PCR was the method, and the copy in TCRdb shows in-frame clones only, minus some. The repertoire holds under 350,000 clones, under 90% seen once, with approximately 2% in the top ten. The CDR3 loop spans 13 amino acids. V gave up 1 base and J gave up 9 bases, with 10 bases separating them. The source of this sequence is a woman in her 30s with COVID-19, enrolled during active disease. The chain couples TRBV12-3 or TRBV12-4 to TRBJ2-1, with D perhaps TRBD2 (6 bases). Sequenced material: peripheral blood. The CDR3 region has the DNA TGTGCCAGCAGTTTAGGGGGAGGTACTGAGCAGTTCTTC. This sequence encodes CASSLGGGTEQFF.